This T cell receptor (beta chain) derives from a study of blood T cells in healthy people across ages. A second PCR, run for about 7 to 12 cycles, used a sample-barcoded 5' primer plus a J-beta primer mix. A single record per CDR3 protein comes from TCRdb applying MiXCR to the 5' RACE reads. The table includes some 1.4 million distinct CDR3 sequences, around 39% detected once. This clonotype was counted at least ten times. V lost 5 bases to trimming and J lost 4 bases; unmatched junction nucleotides: 13. The CDR3 length is 16 residues. Germline assignment: CDR1 DFQATT and CDR2 SNEGSKA (reference sequence).

The sample comprised blood. The J gene is TRBJ2-3, the V gene TRBV20-1; 9 nucleotides match TRBD2. This receptor was taken from a woman between 18 and 29 years old in good health. The DNA for the CDR3 is TGCAGTGCTTGGCCACGGACTAGCGTGTTCGCAGATACGCAGTATTTT. This gives the protein CSAWPRTSVFADTQYF.